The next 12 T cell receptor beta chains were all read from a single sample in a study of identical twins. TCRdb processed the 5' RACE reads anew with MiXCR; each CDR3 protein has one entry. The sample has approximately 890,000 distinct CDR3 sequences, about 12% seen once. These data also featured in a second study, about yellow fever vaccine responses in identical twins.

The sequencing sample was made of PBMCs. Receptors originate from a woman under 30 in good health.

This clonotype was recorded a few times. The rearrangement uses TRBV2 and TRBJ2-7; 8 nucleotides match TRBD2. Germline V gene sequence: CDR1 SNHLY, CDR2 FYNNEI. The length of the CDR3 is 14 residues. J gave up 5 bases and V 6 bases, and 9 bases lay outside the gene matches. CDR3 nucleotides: TGTGCCAGCAGCCTGAAGCGGGAGTCCCACGAGCAGTACTTC. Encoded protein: CASSLKRESHEQYF.

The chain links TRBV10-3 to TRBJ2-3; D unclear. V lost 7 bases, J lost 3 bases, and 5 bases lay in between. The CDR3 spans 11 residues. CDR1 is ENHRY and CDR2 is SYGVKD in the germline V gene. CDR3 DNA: TGTGCCATCATGGCGACAGATACGCAGTATTTT. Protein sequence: CAIMATDTQYF.

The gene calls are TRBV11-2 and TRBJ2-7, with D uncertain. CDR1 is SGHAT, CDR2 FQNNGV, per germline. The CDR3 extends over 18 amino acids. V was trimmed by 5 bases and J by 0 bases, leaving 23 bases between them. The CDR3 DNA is TGTGCCAGCAGCCTCCGGCTGGGTGGCACCTCTGCCTCCTACGAGCAGTACGTC. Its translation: CASSLRLGGTSASYEQYV.

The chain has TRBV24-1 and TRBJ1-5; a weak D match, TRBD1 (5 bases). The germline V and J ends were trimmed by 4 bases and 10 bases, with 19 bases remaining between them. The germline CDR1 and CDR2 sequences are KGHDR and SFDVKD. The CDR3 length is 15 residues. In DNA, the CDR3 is TGTGCCACCAGTGACTCTGGGGCGGGTGATCGTCCCCAGCATTTT. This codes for CATSDSGAGDRPQHF.

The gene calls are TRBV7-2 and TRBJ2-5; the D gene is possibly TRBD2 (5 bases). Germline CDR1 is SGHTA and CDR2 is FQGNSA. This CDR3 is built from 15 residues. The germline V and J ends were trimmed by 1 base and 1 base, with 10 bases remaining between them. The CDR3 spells CASSLVSGVQETQYF. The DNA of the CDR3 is TGTGCCAGCAGCTTAGTTTCCGGGGTCCAAGAGACCCAGTACTTC.

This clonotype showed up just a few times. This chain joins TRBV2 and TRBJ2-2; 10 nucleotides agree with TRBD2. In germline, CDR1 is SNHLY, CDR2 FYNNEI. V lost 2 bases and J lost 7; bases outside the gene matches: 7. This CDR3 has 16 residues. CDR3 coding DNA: TGTGCCAGCAGTGAAAGGCCTAGCGGGAGACACGGGGAGCTGTTTTTT. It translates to CASSERPSGRHGELFF.

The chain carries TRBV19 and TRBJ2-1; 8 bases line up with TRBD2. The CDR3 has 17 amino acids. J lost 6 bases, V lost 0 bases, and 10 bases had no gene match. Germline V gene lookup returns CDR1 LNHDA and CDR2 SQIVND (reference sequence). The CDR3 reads CASSIETSGGPSNEQFF. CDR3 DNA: TGTGCCAGTAGTATAGAAACTAGCGGAGGCCCGAGCAATGAGCAGTTCTTC.

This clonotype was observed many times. The CDR3 DNA reads TGTGCCAGCATCACCCAGAGCGGGAGAAGGGCAGATACGCAGTATTTT. It codes for CASITQSGRRADTQYF. V and J are TRBV7-9 and TRBJ2-3; 8 positions match TRBD2. The CDR3 extends over 16 amino acids. Germline CDR1 reads SEHNR; CDR2 reads FQNEAQ (reference sequence). V shed 7 bases and J 4 bases; nucleotides not matched to a gene: 13.

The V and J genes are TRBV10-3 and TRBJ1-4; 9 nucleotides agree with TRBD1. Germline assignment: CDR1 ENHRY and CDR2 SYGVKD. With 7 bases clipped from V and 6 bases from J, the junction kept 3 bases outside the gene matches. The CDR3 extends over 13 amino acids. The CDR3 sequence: CAINRDRDEKLFF. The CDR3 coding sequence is TGTGCCATCAACCGGGACAGGGATGAAAAACTGTTTTTT.

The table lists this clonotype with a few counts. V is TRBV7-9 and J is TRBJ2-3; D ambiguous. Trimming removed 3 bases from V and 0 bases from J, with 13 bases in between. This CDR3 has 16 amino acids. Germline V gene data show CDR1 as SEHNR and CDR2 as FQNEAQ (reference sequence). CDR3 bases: TGTGCCAGCAGCTTGCAAGGCGGACCAAGCACAGATACGCAGTATTTT. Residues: CASSLQGGPSTDTQYF. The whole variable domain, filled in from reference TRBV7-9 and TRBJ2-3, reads DTGVSQNPRHKITKRGQNVTFRCDPISEHNRLYWYRQTLGQGPEFLTYFQNEAQLEKSRLLSDRFSAERPKGSFSTLEIQRTEQGDSAMYLCASSLQGGPSTDTQYFGPGTRLTVL.

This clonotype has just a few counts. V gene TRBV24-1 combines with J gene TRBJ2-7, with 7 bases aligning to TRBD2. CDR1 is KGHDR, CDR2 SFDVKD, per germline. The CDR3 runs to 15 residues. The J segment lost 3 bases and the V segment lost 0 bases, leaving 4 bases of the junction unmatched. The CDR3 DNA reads TGTGCCACCAGTGATTTGCGGGCTAGCGGCTACGAGCAGTACTTC. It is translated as CATSDLRASGYEQYF.

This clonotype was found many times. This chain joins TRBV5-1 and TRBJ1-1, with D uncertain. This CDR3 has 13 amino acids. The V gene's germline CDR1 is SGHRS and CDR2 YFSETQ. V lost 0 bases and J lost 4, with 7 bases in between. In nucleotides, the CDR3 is TGCGCCAGCAGCTTGGAGGTGCCCACTGAAGCTTTCTTT. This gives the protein CASSLEVPTEAFF.